This record covers a single T cell receptor beta chain. These data come from a study of shared clonotypes between healthy human individuals. Method: immunoSEQ multiplex PCR; TCRdb's copy keeps in-frame clones and lacks some. Of over 700,000 clones listed, over 60% were seen once; the top ten hold more than 1.5%. The clonotype originates from a woman aged 25 to 39 in good health. The sample comprised memory CD4+ T cells sorted from blood. This sample's subset: CD45RA-negative fraction.

The CDR3 loop reads CASSRDVFPSRANVLTF. CDR3 nucleotides: TGTGCCAGCAGCCGGGACGTCTTCCCCTCAAGGGCCAACGTCCTGACTTTC. V usage is TRBV7-8 and J usage is TRBJ2-6, with D tentatively TRBD1 or TRBD2 (5 bases each). The CDR3 spans 17 residues. CDR1 is SGHVS and CDR2 is FQNEAQ in the germline V gene. V lost 5 bases and J 5 bases, leaving 19 bases between the germline ends.